This TCR beta chain is drawn from a study of cytomegalovirus exposure and HLA in healthy donors. For the study at large: A preliminary data release comprised around 85 million unique TCRs obtained from HLA-typed donors. Findings and caveats of the study: A previous analysis found most TCR beta V segments productive roughly 87% or roughly 30% of the time. The authors reported that TCR beta sequences could predict HLA-A and HLA-B alleles. These predictions were accurate for most subjects in the first cohort.

The V gene lost 5 bases and the J gene lost 3 bases, with 11 bases spanning the gap. The germline CDR1 and CDR2 sequences are SGHTA and FQGTGA. The CDR3 spans 15 residues. As to this clone: Its antigen is unidentified.

PCR primers comprised 60 Vbeta and 13 Jbeta primers. Sequenced by immunoSEQ multiplex PCR; TCRdb stores in-frame clones only, minus some. Its table lists 100,000 or so clones. This clonotype was obtained from a young woman in good health and CMV-seronegative. The sample comprised PBMCs. The V call is TRBV7-3, the J call TRBJ2-6, with a possible D match to TRBD2 (5 bases). CDR3 sequence reads: CASSPIEGGANVLTF. In nucleotides, the CDR3 is TGTGCCAGCAGCCCAATCGAGGGTGGGGCCAACGTCCTGACTTTC. Looking up the rest from reference TRBV7-3 and TRBJ2-6 gives the full variable domain: GAGVSQTPSNKVTEKGKYVELRCDPISGHTALYWYRQSLGQGPEFLIYFQGTGAADDSGLPNDRFFAVRPEGSVSTLKIQRTERGDSAVYLCASSPIEGGANVLTFGAGSRLTVL.